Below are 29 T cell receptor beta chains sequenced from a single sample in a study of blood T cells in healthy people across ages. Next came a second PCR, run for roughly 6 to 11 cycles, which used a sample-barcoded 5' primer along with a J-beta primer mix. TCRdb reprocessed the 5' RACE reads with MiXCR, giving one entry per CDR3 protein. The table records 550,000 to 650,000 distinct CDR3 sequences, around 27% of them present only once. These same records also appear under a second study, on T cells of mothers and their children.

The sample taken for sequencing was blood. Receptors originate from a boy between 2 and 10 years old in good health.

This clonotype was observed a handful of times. The CDR3 DNA reads TGTGCCAGCAGGAGACCGTACTGGGTGGTAGGGACCCAGTACTTC. It specifies CASRRPYWVVGTQYF. The chain carries TRBV27 and TRBJ2-5, with D unclear. Trimming took 6 bases from V and 7 from J, leaving 21 bases between them. Germline V gene sequence: CDR1 MNHEY, CDR2 SMNVEV (reference sequence). This CDR3 comprises 15 residues.

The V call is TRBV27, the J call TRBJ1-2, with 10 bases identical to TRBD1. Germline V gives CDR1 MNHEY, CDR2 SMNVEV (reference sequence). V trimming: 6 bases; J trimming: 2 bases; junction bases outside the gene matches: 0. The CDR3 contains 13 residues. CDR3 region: CASRGQGNYGYTF. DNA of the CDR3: TGTGCCAGCAGGGGACAGGGGAACTATGGCTACACCTTC.

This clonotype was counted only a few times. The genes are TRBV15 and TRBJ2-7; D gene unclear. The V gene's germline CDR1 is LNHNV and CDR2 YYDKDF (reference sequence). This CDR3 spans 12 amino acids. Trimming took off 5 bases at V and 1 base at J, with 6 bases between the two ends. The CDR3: CATSDGSYEQYF. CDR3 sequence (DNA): TGTGCCACCAGCGACGGATCCTACGAGCAGTACTTC.

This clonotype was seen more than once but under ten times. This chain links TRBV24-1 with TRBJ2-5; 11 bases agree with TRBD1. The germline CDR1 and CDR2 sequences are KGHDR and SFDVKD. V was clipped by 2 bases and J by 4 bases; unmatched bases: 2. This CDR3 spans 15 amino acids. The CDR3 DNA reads TGTGCCACCAGTGATTCCGGGACAGGGGGAGAGACCCAGTACTTC. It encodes CATSDSGTGGETQYF.

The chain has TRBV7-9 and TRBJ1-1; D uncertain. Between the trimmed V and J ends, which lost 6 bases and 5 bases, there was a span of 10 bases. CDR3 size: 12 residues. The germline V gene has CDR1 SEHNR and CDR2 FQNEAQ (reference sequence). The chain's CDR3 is CASRSSGTEAFF. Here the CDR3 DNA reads TGTGCCAGCAGATCCTCCGGGACTGAAGCTTTCTTT.

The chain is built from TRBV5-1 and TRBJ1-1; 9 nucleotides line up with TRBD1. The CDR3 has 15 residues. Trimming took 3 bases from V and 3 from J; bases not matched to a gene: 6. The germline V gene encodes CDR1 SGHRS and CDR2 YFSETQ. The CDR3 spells CASSSLQGAHTEAFF. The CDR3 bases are TGCGCCAGCAGCTCGTTACAGGGGGCCCACACTGAAGCTTTCTTT.

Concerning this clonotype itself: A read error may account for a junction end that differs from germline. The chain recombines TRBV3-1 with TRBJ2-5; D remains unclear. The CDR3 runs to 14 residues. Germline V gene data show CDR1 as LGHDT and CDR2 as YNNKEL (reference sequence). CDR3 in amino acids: CASNQVWAQETQYF. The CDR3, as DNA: TGTGCCAGCAACCAAGTTTGGGCCCAAGAGACCCAGTACTTC.

CDR3 coding DNA: TGTGCCAGCAGTTTACCGGACAGGGACCTTATACAGCCCCAGCATTTT. This gives the protein CASSLPDRDLIQPQHF. This chain joins TRBV28 and TRBJ1-5; TRBD1 matches 8 bases. CDR1 is MDHEN, CDR2 SYDVKM, per germline. The V and J ends lost 2 bases and 7 bases, in that order; junction bases with no gene match: 10. The CDR3 covers 16 residues.

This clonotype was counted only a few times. CDR3 in DNA: TGCAGCGCTGGGGACGGGATTACCTATGGCTACACCTTC. Translation: CSAGDGITYGYTF. This chain joins TRBV29-1 and TRBJ1-2, with D possibly matching TRBD1 (5 bases). The V and J ends lost 7 bases and 4 bases respectively, with 16 bases between them. The CDR3 has 13 residues. Germline V lookup: CDR1 SQVTM, CDR2 ANQGSEA.

The CDR3 nucleotides read TGTGCCAGCAGTGGTCGGTCTCAGTCCCTCCACTTT. Its protein product is CASSGRSQSLHF. V and J are TRBV2 and TRBJ1-6, with D uncertain. Trimming took off 4 bases at V and 14 bases at J, with 12 bases between the two ends. CDR1 SNHLY and CDR2 FYNNEI come from the germline V gene. CDR3 length: 12 residues.

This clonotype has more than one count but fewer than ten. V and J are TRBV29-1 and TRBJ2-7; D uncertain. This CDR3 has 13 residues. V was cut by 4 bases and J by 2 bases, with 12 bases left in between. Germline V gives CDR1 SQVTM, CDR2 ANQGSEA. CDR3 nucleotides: TGCAGCGTTGCAGACAAGCAAGCCTACGAGCAGTACTTC. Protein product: CSVADKQAYEQYF.

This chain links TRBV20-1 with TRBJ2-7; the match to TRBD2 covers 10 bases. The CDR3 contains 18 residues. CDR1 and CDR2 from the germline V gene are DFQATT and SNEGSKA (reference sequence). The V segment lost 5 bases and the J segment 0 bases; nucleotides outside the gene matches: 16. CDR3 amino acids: CSAQPASGGTDSSYEQYF. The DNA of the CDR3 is TGCAGTGCTCAGCCGGCTAGCGGGGGAACAGACAGCTCCTACGAGCAGTACTTC.

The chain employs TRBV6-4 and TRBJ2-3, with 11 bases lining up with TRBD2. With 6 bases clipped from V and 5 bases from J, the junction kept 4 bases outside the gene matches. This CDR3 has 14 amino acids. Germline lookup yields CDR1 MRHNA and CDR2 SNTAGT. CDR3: CASSAGTSGDTQYF. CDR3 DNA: TGTGCCAGCAGCGCGGGGACTAGCGGAGATACGCAGTATTTT.

In DNA, the CDR3 is TGCAGTGCCACCCCTAGCACAGATACGCAGTATTTT. Translating gives CSATPSTDTQYF. The chain couples TRBV20-1 to TRBJ2-3, with D unresolved. Trimming cost V 6 bases and J 0 bases, with 7 bases left between them. This CDR3 has 12 residues. CDR1 is DFQATT and CDR2 is SNEGSKA in the germline V gene (reference sequence).

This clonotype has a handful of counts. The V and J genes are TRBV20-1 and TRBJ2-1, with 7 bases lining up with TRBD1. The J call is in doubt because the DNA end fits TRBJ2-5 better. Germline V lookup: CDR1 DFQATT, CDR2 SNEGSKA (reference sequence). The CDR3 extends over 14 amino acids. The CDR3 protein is CSARPGTVQETQYF. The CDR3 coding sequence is TGCAGTGCTAGACCTGGGACAGTCCAAGAGACCCAGTACTTC.

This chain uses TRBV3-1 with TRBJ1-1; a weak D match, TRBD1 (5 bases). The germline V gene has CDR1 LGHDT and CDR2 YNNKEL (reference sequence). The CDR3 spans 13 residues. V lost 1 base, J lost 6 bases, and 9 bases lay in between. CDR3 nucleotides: TGTGCCAGCAGCCAAGCGCCGGGGCCTGAAGCTTTCTTT. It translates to CASSQAPGPEAFF.

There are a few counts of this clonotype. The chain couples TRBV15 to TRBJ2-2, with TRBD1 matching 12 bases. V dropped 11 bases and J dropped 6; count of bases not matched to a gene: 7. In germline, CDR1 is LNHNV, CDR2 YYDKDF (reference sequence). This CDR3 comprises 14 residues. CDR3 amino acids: CASGDRGRAGELFF. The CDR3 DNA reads TGTGCCTCCGGGGACAGGGGGCGAGCCGGGGAGCTGTTTTTT.

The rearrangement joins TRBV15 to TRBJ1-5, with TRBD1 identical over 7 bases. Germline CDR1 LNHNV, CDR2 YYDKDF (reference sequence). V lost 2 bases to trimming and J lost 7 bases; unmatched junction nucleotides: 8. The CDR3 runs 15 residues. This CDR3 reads CATSRPGTAQQPQHF. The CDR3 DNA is TGTGCCACCAGCAGACCGGGGACAGCTCAGCAGCCCCAGCATTTT. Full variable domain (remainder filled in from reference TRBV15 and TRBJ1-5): DAMVIQNPRYQVTQFGKPVTLSCSQTLNHNVMYWYQQKSSQAPKLLFHYYDKDFNNEADTPDNFQSRRPNTSFCFLDIRSPGLGDTAMYLCATSRPGTAQQPQHFGDGTRLSIL.

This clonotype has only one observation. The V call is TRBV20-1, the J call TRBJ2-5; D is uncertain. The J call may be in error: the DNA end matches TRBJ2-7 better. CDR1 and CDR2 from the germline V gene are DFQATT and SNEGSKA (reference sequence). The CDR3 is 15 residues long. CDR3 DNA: TGCAGTGCCAATAGTCCGGTCGGCCACTCCTACGAGCAGTACTTC. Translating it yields CSANSPVGHSYEQYF.

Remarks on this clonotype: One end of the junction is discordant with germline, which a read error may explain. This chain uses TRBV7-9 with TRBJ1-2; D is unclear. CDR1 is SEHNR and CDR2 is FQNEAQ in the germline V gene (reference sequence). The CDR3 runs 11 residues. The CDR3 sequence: CASSDSHGYAF. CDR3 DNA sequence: TGTGCCAGCAGCGACTCCCATGGCTACGCCTTC.

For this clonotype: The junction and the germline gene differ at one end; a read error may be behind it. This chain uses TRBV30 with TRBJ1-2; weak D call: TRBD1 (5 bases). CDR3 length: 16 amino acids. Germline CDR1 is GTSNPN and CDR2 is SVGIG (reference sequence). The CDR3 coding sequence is TGTGTCTGGAGTGCACCGCCCACCGGGACCAACTATGGCTACACCTTC. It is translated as CVWSAPPTGTNYGYTF. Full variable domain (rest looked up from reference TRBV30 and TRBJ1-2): SQTIHQWPATLVQPVGSPLSLECTVEGTSNPNLYWYRQAAGRGLQLLFYSVGIGQISSEVPQNLSASRPQDRQFILSSKKLLLSDSGFYLCVWSAPPTGTNYGYTFGSGTRLTVV.

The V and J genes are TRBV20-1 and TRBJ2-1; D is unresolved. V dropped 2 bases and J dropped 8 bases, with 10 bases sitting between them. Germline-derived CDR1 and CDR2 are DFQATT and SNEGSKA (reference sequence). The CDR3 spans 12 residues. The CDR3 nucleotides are TGCAGTGCTAGACAGAGGTTTGATGAGCAGTTCTTC. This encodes CSARQRFDEQFF.

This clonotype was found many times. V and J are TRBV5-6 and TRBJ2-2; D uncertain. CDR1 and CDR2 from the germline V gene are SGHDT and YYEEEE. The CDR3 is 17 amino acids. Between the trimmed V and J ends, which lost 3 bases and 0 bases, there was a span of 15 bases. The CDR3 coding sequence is TGTGCCAGCAGCTCCACAATTACACAGACGAACACCGGGGAGCTGTTTTTT. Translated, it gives CASSSTITQTNTGELFF.

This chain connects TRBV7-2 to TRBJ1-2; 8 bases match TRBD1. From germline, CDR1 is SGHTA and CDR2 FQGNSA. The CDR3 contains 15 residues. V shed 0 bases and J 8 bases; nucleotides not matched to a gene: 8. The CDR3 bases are TGTGCCAGCAGCTTAGCGACGGGACAGGTCTTCGGCTACACCTTC. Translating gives CASSLATGQVFGYTF.

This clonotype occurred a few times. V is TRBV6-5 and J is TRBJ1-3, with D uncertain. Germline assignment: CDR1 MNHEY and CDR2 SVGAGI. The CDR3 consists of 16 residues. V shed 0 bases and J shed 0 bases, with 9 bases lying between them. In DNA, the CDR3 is TGTGCCAGCAGTTACTCAGTGGGCAGCTCTGGAAACACCATATATTTT. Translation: CASSYSVGSSGNTIYF.

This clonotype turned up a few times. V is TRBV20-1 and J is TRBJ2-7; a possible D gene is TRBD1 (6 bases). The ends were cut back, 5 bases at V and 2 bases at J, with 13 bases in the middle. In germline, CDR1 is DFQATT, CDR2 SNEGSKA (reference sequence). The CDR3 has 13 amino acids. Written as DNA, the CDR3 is TGCAGTGCTCCGGACAGCACTACCTACGAGCAGTACTTC. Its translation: CSAPDSTTYEQYF.

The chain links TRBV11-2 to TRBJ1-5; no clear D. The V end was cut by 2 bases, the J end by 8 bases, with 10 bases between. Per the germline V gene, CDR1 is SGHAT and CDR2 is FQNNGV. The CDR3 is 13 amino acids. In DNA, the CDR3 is TGTGCCAGCAGCTTACGGCAGAGAGAGCCCCAGCATTTT. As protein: CASSLRQREPQHF.

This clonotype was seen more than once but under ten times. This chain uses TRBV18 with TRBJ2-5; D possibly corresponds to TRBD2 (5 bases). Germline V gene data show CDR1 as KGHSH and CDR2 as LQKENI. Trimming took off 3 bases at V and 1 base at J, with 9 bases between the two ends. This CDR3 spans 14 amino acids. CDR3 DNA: TGTGCCAGCTCACCCCAAGCGGTCCAAGAGACCCAGTACTTC. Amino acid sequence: CASSPQAVQETQYF. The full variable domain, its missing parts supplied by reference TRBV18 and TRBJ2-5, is NAGVMQNPRHLVRRRGQEARLRCSPMKGHSHVYWYRQLPEEGLKFMVYLQKENIIDESGMPKERFSAEFPKEGPSILRIQQVVRGDSAAYFCASSPQAVQETQYFGPGTRLLVL.

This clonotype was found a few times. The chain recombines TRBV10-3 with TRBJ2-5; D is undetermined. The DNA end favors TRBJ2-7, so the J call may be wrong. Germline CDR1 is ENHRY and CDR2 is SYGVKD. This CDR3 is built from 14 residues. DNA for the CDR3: TGTGCCATCAGTGGGGCTGTGTTCCCCTACGAGCAGTACTTC. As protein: CAISGAVFPYEQYF.